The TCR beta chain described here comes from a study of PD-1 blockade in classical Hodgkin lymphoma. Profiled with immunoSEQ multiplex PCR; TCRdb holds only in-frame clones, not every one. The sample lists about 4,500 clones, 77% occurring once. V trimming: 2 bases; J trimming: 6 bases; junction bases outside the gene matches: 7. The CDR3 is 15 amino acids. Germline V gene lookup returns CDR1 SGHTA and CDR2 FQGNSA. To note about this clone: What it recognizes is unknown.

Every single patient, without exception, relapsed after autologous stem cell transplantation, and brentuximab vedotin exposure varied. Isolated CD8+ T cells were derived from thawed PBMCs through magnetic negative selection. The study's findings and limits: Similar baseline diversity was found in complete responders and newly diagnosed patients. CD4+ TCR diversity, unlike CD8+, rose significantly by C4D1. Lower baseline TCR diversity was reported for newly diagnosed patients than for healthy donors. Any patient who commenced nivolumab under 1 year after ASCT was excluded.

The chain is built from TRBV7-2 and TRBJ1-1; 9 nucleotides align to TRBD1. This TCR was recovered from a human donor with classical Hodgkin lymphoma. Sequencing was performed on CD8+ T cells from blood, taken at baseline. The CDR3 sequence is CASSLLGQGSSEAFF. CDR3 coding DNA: TGTGCCAGCAGCTTACTTGGACAGGGGAGCTCTGAAGCTTTCTTT. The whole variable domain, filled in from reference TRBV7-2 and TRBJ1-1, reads GAGVSQSPSNKVTEKGKDVELRCDPISGHTALYWYRQSLGQGLEFLIYFQGNSAPDKSGLPSDRFSAERTGGSVSTLTIQRTQQEDSAVYLCASSLLGQGSSEAFFGQGTRLTVV.